The present T cell receptor beta chain was sequenced within a study of blood T cell repertoires in COVID-19 (dated by TCRdb to 2018 to 2021). With regard to the full study: The collaborator samples originated in the United States, Italy and Spain and spanned the acute and convalescent phases of COVID-19. The samples were drawn from two sources: the first 160 participants of the ongoing ImmuneRACE study, and 1,000 to 1,500 subjects contributed by 6 global collaborators. Deeply sampled blood TCRbeta repertoires from subjects exposed to, actively infected with, or recovered from COVID-19 were included in the dataset. HLA class I and class II types, where available, came from metadata supplied by the sample provider rather than from assay-based typing. The prospective study material was composed of cDNA or gDNA derived from T cells, B-cell-depleted T cells, or PBMCs. The repertoires were released in a freely available public database meant as a resource for research on the immune response to SARS-CoV-2. Sample metadata almost always included a de-identified subject ID, COVID-19 status, age in years and sex.

TCRbeta CDR3 regions were amplified from genomic DNA using the immunoSEQ Assay, a bias-controlled multiplex PCR. The published analysis was carried out like this. Within the assay, amplification of reference gene primers was used to estimate how many nucleated cells each sample contained. To quantify the absolute abundance of each unique TCRbeta CDR3 rearrangement, sequence reads were collapsed and filtered. For each sample, productive Simpson clonality was calculated by taking the square root of Simpson's diversity index across productive rearrangements. The immuneACCESS repertoire file appears here via TCRdb, limited to in-frame rearrangements. These files lack a portion of the clones; in checked studies, under half of the deficit traces to unresolved V genes, and the cause of the others is not known. The V and J calls and clone size are taken from that table; D and trimming were inferred from the DNA. The sample table shows some 300,000 clones, and approximately 90% are seen once. Jointly, the top ten make up around 4.2% of the sample.

Participants in the prospective study were aged roughly 18 to 95 years, lived in 20 to 25 United States geographic areas, and enrolled through a virtual design. In the prospective study, cohorts were assigned on the basis of participant-reported clinical history obtained from a screening survey and a study questionnaire. Exposed participants had been in contact with someone with a PCR-confirmed or clinician-diagnosed COVID-19 case within 2 weeks of study entry. In the prospective study, mobile phlebotomists collected whole blood, serum and a nasopharyngeal or oropharyngeal swab from each participant. Participants in the prospective study had the option to provide additional blood draws and questionnaires over a roughly 2-month period. Prospective study blood samples were shipped either frozen or at room temperature before DNA extraction. The V and J ends are trimmed by 1 base and 7 bases, leaving 19 bases between them. CDR1 and CDR2, looked up from the germline V gene, are LGHNA and YSLEER. The CDR3 contains 16 residues, cysteine and phenylalanine counted. Just the 48-base CDR3 DNA is kept, in frame starting at base 1.

Turning to this clone: The antigen it recognizes is unknown. Per-base qualities were not stored, and no clone one base away is much larger.

Findings and caveats that apply to the study as a whole: The quantity of clinical and demographic metadata differed by source and by participant and was supplied without curation.

The sequence links TRBV4-3 to TRBJ1-2; the D segment cannot be called with confidence. The sequencing input was PBMCs or T cells enriched from blood (not recorded which). This receptor was taken from a woman in her 30s who had been exposed to COVID-19. The CDR3 reads as follows: CASSQGIKTLELGYTF. The nucleotide sequence is TGCGCCAGCAGCCAAGGGATTAAGACTCTCGAACTTGGCTACACCTTC.